Each of the 22 T cell receptor beta chains below was sequenced from the same sample in a study of blood T cell repertoires in COVID-19. The repertoire was sequenced with immunoSEQ multiplex PCR; TCRdb's copy has only in-frame clones and lacks some. Among tens of thousands of clones listed, about 85% were seen once. The sample consisted of peripheral blood. The source of these receptors is a human donor in a cohort sampled during active COVID-19.

CDR3 protein: CASSLARGQGSDEQFF. The CDR3, as DNA: TGCGCCAGCAGCTTGGCCAGAGGACAGGGTAGCGATGAGCAGTTCTTC. This chain connects TRBV5-1 to TRBJ2-1; 8 nucleotides agree with TRBD1. This CDR3 region has 16 residues. Looked up from germline, CDR1 is SGHRS and CDR2 is YFSETQ. With V trimmed by 0 bases and J by 8 bases, 10 bases remained unmatched.

This clone rates as medium-sized. The rearrangement joins TRBV5-1 to TRBJ2-1; D call uncertain. The V end lost 0 bases, the J end lost 3 bases, and 13 bases lay between the germline ends. The CDR3 covers 16 residues. Germline V gene data show CDR1 as SGHRS and CDR2 as YFSETQ. CDR3 loop: CASSLEVQVSYNEQFF. The DNA for the CDR3 is TGCGCCAGCAGCTTGGAGGTCCAGGTTAGCTACAATGAGCAGTTCTTC.

CDR3 residues: CSAELQGGTEAFF. The CDR3 DNA reads TGCAGCGCCGAACTTCAGGGTGGCACTGAAGCTTTCTTT. The chain combines TRBV29-1 with TRBJ1-1; tentatively, D is TRBD1 (5 bases). The CDR3 totals 13 residues. CDR1 is SQVTM and CDR2 is ANQGSEA in the germline V gene. V gave up 7 bases and J gave up 4 bases, with 16 bases separating them. The variable domain in full, with the rest retrieved from reference TRBV29-1 and TRBJ1-1, is SAVISQKPSRDICQRGTSLTIQCQVDSQVTMMFWYRQQPGQSLTLIATANQGSEATYESGFVIDKFPISRPNLTFSTLTVSNMSPEDSSIYLCSAELQGGTEAFFGQGTRLTVV.

The chain couples TRBV5-1 to TRBJ2-1; D is perhaps TRBD1 (7 bases). V dropped 2 bases and J dropped 12 bases, with 21 bases sitting between them. This CDR3 has 15 amino acids. CDR1 is SGHRS, CDR2 YFSETQ, per germline. The CDR3 region has the DNA TGCGCCAGCAGCTTAGAGGGCAGGGGGGCTACTGCGCAGTTCTTC. Protein: CASSLEGRGATAQFF.

The rearrangement links TRBV6-5 to TRBJ1-3; D is possibly TRBD1 (6 bases). Trimming took off 7 bases at V and 2 bases at J, with 15 bases between the two ends. This CDR3 has 15 amino acids. Germline values: CDR1 MNHEY, CDR2 SVGAGI. CDR3 region: CASMGTREAGNTIYF. The CDR3 DNA follows: TGTGCCAGCATGGGGACACGGGAGGCTGGAAACACCATATATTTT.

The V call is TRBV5-6, the J call TRBJ1-5, with D perhaps TRBD1 (5 bases). V was cut by 3 bases and J by 2 bases, with 15 bases left in between. Germline loops: CDR1 SGHDT, CDR2 YYEEEE. This CDR3 has 16 amino acids. This CDR3 is CASSSRRRDGNQPQHF. CDR3 in DNA: TGTGCCAGCAGCTCTCGTCGCAGGGATGGCAATCAGCCCCAGCATTTT.

V gene TRBV6-5 combines with J gene TRBJ1-3; TRBD1 is a possible D gene (5 bases). CDR3 length: 14 amino acids. Looked up from germline, CDR1 is MNHEY and CDR2 is SVGAGI. The V end lost 5 bases, the J end lost 1 base, and 9 bases lay between the germline ends. As DNA, the CDR3 is TGTGCCAGCAGTCTCGACAGTTCTGGAAACACCATATATTTT. Translating gives CASSLDSSGNTIYF.

The J gene is TRBJ2-5, the V gene TRBV5-8; weak D call: TRBD2 (6 bases). Deletions cut 0 bases from V and 3 bases from J, with 9 bases between. CDR1 is SGHTS and CDR2 is YDEGEE in the germline V gene. The CDR3 has 14 residues. CDR3 amino acids: CASSLEGGKETQYF. The CDR3 nucleotides read TGTGCCAGCAGCTTGGAGGGCGGGAAAGAGACCCAGTACTTC.

The genes are TRBV28 and TRBJ2-5; the match to TRBD2 covers 14 bases. CDR1 and CDR2 (germline): MDHEN, SYDVKM. The CDR3 spans 16 residues. With 2 bases clipped from V and 5 bases from J, the junction kept 4 bases outside the gene matches. CDR3 protein: CASSLTRLAGGETQYF. The CDR3 DNA is TGTGCCAGCAGTTTAACGAGACTAGCGGGGGGGGAGACCCAGTACTTC.

The table lists this clone with a count of one. The V gene is TRBV11-3, the J gene TRBJ2-1; 7 bases match TRBD2. Germline CDR1 is SGHNT and CDR2 is YENEEA. Losses at the gene ends were 4 bases for V and 7 bases for J; bases not matched to a gene: 16. The CDR3 covers 17 residues. The CDR3 sequence: CASSSGPLAAYGNEQFF. CDR3 nucleotide sequence: TGTGCCAGCAGCTCGGGGCCCCTAGCGGCCTACGGGAATGAGCAGTTCTTC.

The chain recombines TRBV7-7 with TRBJ2-7, with TRBD2 identical over 14 bases. The CDR3 is made up of 14 amino acids. J lost 5 bases, V lost 4 bases, and 1 base had no gene match. The germline CDR1 and CDR2 sequences are SSHAT and FNYEAQ (reference sequence). CDR3 sequence (DNA): TGTGCCAGCAGCTCGGGACTAGCGGGGGACGAGCAGTACTTC. This translates into CASSSGLAGDEQYF.

This clone was counted a few times. J is TRBJ2-1 and V is TRBV5-4, with 8 nucleotides matching TRBD2. V lost 4 bases and J lost 0; bases outside the gene matches: 6. Germline values: CDR1 SGHNT, CDR2 YYREEE (reference sequence). CDR3 length equals 16 residues. CDR3 region: CASSPGGGSSYNEQFF. CDR3 bases: TGTGCCAGCAGCCCCGGCGGGGGGAGCTCCTACAATGAGCAGTTCTTC.

The chain uses TRBV5-1 and TRBJ1-2; D might be TRBD1 (6 bases). The V gene lost 5 bases and the J gene lost 8 bases, with 16 bases spanning the gap. From germline, CDR1 is SGHRS and CDR2 YFSETQ. There are 13 residues in the CDR3. The CDR3 reads CASRTMGAQGYTF. In DNA form, the CDR3 reads TGCGCCAGCAGGACGATGGGGGCGCAGGGCTACACCTTC.

The chain recombines TRBV15 with TRBJ1-4; 9 nucleotides line up with TRBD1. This CDR3 is built from 19 residues. V shed 0 bases, J shed 1 base, and the junction held 9 bases outside the gene matches. The germline gives CDR1 LNHNV, CDR2 YYDKDF (reference sequence). The CDR3 sequence is CATSRDWDRDQVTNEKLFF. DNA for the CDR3: TGTGCCACCAGCAGAGATTGGGACAGGGATCAGGTAACTAATGAAAAACTGTTTTTT.

The rearrangement joins TRBV19 to TRBJ2-5, with 8 bases fitting TRBD1. The CDR3 is 13 residues long. The ends lost 10 bases at V and 3 bases at J; junction bases unmatched: 7. CDR1 and CDR2 from the germline V gene are LNHDA and SQIVND (reference sequence). The CDR3 sequence: CATAPGQEETQYF. CDR3 DNA sequence: TGTGCCACCGCCCCGGGACAGGAAGAGACCCAGTACTTC. Combining the CDR3 with reference TRBV19 and TRBJ2-5 gives the whole variable domain DGGITQSPKYLFRKEGQNVTLSCEQNLNHDAMYWYRQDPGQGLRLIYYSQIVNDFQKGDIAEGYSVSREKKESFPLTVTSAQKNPTAFYLCATAPGQEETQYFGPGTRLLVL.

The sample holds one count of this clone. The V and J genes are TRBV24-1 and TRBJ2-1, with D perhaps matching TRBD1 (6 bases). Deletions cut 9 bases from V and 5 bases from J, with 22 bases between. Germline CDR1 is KGHDR and CDR2 is SFDVKD. The length of the CDR3 is 16 residues. The chain's CDR3 is CATLETGPRGHNEQFF. The CDR3 DNA reads as TGTGCCACCCTCGAGACAGGTCCCCGGGGACACAATGAGCAGTTCTTC.

This clone was picked up many times. The chain joins TRBV12-2 to TRBJ1-2; the D segment call TRBD1 is taken from the table without a DNA check. TRBV12-2 is shown as a pseudogene. CDR3 length: 15 residues. The CDR3 sequence is CASRPPGTGDFGYTF. CDR3 in DNA: TGTGCAAGTCGCCCACCCGGGACAGGGGACTTTGGCTACACCTTC.

CDR3 region: CASSQGITEVYEQYF. The CDR3 nucleotides read TGTGCCAGCAGCCAAGGGATTACGGAGGTCTACGAGCAGTACTTC. This chain links TRBV4-2 with TRBJ2-7, with D maybe TRBD2 (5 bases). With 1 base removed from V and 3 bases from J, the gap between germline ends came to 13 bases. CDR3 length: 15 residues. Germline values: CDR1 LGHNA, CDR2 YNFKEQ.

The rearrangement links TRBV19 to TRBJ1-5, with 7 bases aligning to TRBD1. Germline CDR1 and CDR2: LNHDA and SQIVND (reference sequence). The trim removed 9 bases at V and 2 bases at J, leaving 1 base unmatched. This CDR3 has 12 amino acids. The chain's CDR3 is CASTGGNQPQHF. CDR3 nucleotides: TGTGCCAGCACAGGGGGCAATCAGCCCCAGCATTTT. Full variable domain (missing parts from reference TRBV19 and TRBJ1-5): DGGITQSPKYLFRKEGQNVTLSCEQNLNHDAMYWYRQDPGQGLRLIYYSQIVNDFQKGDIAEGYSVSREKKESFPLTVTSAQKNPTAFYLCASTGGNQPQHFGDGTRLSIL.

This clone was observed once. The rearrangement uses TRBV7-2 and TRBJ2-3; TRBD2 agrees at 13 bases. Unmatched junction bases numbered 3, after V lost 5 bases and J lost 1 base. This CDR3 is 16 amino acids long. Germline loops: CDR1 SGHTA, CDR2 FQGNSA. The CDR3 loop reads CASSATSGGGTDTQYF. The CDR3 nucleotides read TGTGCCAGCAGCGCCACTAGCGGGGGGGGCACAGATACGCAGTATTTT.

This sequence joins TRBV14 and TRBJ1-6; 7 bases line up with TRBD1. The CDR3 covers 15 residues. From germline, CDR1 is SGHDN and CDR2 FVKESK. V lost 0 bases and J lost 7; bases outside the gene matches: 3. The CDR3 DNA follows: TGTGCCAGCAGCCAAGATAACAGGGGAAATTCACCCCTCCACTTT. It yields the protein CASSQDNRGNSPLHF.

The gene calls are TRBV3-1 (or the pseudogene TRBV3-2) and TRBJ2-1, with TRBD2 matching over 8 bases. Germline CDR1 LGHDT, CDR2 YNNKEL (reference sequence). V shed 1 base, J shed 0 bases, and the junction held 5 bases outside the gene matches. The CDR3 runs 17 residues. CDR3 in amino acids: CASSQGRGGHSYNEQFF. The CDR3 DNA reads TGTGCCAGCAGCCAAGGCCGGGGGGGCCACTCCTACAATGAGCAGTTCTTC.